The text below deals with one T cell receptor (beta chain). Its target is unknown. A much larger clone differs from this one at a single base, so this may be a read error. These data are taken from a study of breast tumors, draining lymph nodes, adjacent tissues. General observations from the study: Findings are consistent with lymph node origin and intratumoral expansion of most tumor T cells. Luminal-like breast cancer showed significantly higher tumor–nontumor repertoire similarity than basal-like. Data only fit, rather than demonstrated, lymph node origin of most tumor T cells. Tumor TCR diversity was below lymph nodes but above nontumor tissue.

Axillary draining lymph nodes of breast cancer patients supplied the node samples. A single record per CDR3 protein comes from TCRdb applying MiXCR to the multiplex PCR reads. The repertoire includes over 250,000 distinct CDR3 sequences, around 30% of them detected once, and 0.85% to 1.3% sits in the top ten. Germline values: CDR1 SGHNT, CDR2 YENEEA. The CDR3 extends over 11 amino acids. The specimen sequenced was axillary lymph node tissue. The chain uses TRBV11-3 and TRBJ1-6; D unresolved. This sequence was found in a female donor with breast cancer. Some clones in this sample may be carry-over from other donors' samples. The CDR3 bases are TGTGCCAGCAGCCAGAATTCACCCCCCCACTTT. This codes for CASSQNSPPHF.